One T cell receptor beta chain is described in this entry. This entry is derived from a study of T cell changes during pregnancy in multiple sclerosis. The data were produced by immunoSEQ multiplex PCR, yet TCRdb's version contains in-frame clones alone and is incomplete. The sample holds roughly 110,000 clones, around nine tenths seen once. In germline, CDR1 is MNHEY, CDR2 SMNVEV (reference sequence). The V end lost 6 bases, the J end lost 2 bases, and 9 bases lay between the germline ends. The CDR3 has 13 residues. The specimen was peripheral blood, collected in the third trimester of pregnancy. The V gene is TRBV27, the J gene TRBJ2-3; weak D call: TRBD1 (6 bases). The sequence derives from a female donor with multiple sclerosis, enrolled in a pregnancy study. The CDR3 bases are TGTGCCAGCAGAACAGGGTACACAGATACGCAGTATTTT. This encodes CASRTGYTDTQYF.